This TCR beta chain is from a study of blood T cells in healthy people across ages. This clonotype was picked up many times. The use of a sample-barcoded 5' primer and a J-beta primer mix characterized a second PCR of roughly 7 to 11 cycles. MiXCR, applied by TCRdb to the 5' RACE reads, yields one record per CDR3 protein. The table records 800,000 to 950,000 distinct CDR3 sequences, roughly 28% of them present only once. This same sample was also part of a study on T cells of mothers and their children. That work states: Overlap in related mother-child pairs always slightly exceeded unrelated pairs, never significantly.

The TCR originated in a woman aged 40 to 50 in good health. Sequencing used blood.

The CDR3 here is CSAPRTGEQFF. The CDR3 DNA is TGCAGTGCTCCTAGGACGGGCGAGCAGTTCTTC. The chain is built from TRBV20-1 and TRBJ2-1; no reliable D call. This CDR3 has 11 residues. Trimming left V 5 bases short and J 10 bases short, with 12 bases between. Germline lookup yields CDR1 DFQATT and CDR2 SNEGSKA (reference sequence).